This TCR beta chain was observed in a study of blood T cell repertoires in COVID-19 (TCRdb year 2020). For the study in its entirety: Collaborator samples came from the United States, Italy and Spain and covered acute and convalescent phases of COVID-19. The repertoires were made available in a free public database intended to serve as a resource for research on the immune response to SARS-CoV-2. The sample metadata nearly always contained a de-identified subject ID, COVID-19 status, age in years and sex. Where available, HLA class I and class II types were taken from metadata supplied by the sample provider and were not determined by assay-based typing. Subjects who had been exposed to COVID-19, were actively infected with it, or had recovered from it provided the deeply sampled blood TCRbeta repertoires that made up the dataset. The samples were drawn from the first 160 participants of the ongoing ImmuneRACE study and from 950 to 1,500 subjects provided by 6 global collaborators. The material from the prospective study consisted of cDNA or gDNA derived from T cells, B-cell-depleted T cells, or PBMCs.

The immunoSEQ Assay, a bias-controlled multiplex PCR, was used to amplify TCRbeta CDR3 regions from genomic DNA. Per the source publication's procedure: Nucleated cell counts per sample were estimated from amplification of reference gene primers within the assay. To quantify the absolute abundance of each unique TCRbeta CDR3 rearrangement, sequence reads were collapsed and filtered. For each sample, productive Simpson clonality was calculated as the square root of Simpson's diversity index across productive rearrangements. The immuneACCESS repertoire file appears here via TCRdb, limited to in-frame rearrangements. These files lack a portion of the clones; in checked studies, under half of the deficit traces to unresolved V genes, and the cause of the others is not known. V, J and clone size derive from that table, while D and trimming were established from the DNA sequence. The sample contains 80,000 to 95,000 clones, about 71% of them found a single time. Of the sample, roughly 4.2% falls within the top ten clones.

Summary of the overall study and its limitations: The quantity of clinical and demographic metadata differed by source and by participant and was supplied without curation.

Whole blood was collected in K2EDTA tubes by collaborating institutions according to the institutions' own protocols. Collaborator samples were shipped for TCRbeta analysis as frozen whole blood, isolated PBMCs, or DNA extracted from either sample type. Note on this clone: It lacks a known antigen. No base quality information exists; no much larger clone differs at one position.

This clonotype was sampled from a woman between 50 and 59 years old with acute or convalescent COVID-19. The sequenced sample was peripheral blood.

The CDR3 protein is CAWSGTGGNTIYF. At the DNA level, the sequence is TGTGCCTGGAGTGGGACAGGGGGAAACACCATATATTTT. Recombination connected TRBV30 to TRBJ1-3; 8 junctional bases match TRBD1. Including the terminal cysteine and phenylalanine, the CDR3 comprises 13 residues. Just CDR3 DNA is preserved here, 39 bases in frame from base 1. V has 1 base trimmed and J has 4 bases trimmed; junction bases matching no gene number 0. The germline V gene encodes CDR1 GTSNPN and CDR2 SVGIG (reference sequence).